The 28 T cell receptor beta chains below all came from one sample that was sequenced in a study of T cells expressing NK-cell markers. TCRdb processed the 5' RACE reads again and assigns one entry to each CDR3 protein, with no DNA. Recorded for this sample: about 150,000 distinct CDR3 sequences. The sequenced material came from blood T cells: a sorted CD56 or NKG2C T cell subset, CD4+ or CD8+ T cells, or bulk PBMC T cells (not recorded which). The receptor source for this set is a woman aged 45-60 years in good health.

The rearrangement links TRBV20-1 to TRBJ1-6. This CDR3 region has 13 residues. Germline assignment: CDR1 DFQATT and CDR2 SNEGSKA (reference sequence). This chain's CDR3 is CSAIRGKNSPLHF.

The chain couples TRBV20-1 to TRBJ2-1; TCRdb calls TRBD1, which cannot be checked without DNA. CDR3 length equals 20 residues. Germline CDR1 and CDR2: DFQATT and SNEGSKA (reference sequence). This CDR3 reads CSARDIIQGADSGNYNEQFF.

The chain has TRBV3-1 and TRBJ2-7; checking the TCRdb D call of TRBD1 is not possible without DNA. CDR1 LGHDT and CDR2 YNNKEL come from the germline V gene (reference sequence). The CDR3 sequence is 14 residues long. CDR3 amino acids: CASSQEPRYYEQYF.

This chain joins TRBV24-1 and TRBJ2-2; with no DNA, the TCRdb D assignment of TRBD1 cannot be verified. The CDR3 is 13 amino acids. The V gene's germline CDR1 is KGHDR and CDR2 SFDVKD. CDR3 residues: CATTNGGDGELFF.

V is TRBV7-9 and J is TRBJ2-6; lacking DNA, the TRBD2 call made by TCRdb goes unchecked. Germline V gene lookup returns CDR1 SEHNR and CDR2 FQNEAQ (reference sequence). CDR3 length: 14 amino acids. CDR3 in amino acids: CASSAPTGANVLTF.

The chain has TRBV6-2 or TRBV6-3 and TRBJ2-4. The CDR3 is 16 residues long. Per the germline V gene, CDR1 is MNHEY and CDR2 is SVGEGT. CDR3 sequence reads: CASSYSPRLAKNIQYF.

The chain has TRBV6-2 or TRBV6-3 and TRBJ2-1. The CDR3 consists of 11 residues. Germline V gene data show CDR1 as MNHEY and CDR2 as SVGEGT. CDR3 in amino acids: CASGWGNEQFF.

The rearrangement uses TRBV9 and TRBJ2-7; TCRdb outputs TRBD2, but without DNA this stays unchecked. CDR1 and CDR2 (germline): SGDLS, YYNGEE. This CDR3 region has 14 residues. Here the CDR3 reads CASSEGLAGYEQYF.

The CDR3 sequence is CASSLDYNSPTSYNEQFF. The V gene is TRBV7-6, the J gene TRBJ2-1; TCRdb calls TRBD2, which cannot be checked without DNA. The CDR3 totals 18 residues. Germline CDR1 reads SGHVS; CDR2 reads FNYEAQ.

This chain connects TRBV6-1 to TRBJ2-2; the TCRdb call, TRBD2, lacks DNA for checking. This CDR3 is built from 15 residues. Looked up from germline, CDR1 is MNHNS and CDR2 is SASEGT. The CDR3: CASSGAVLYTGELFF.

The rearrangement joins TRBV12-3 or TRBV12-4 to TRBJ1-2. The CDR3 totals 12 residues. This chain's CDR3 is CASSLLNYGYTF.

The genes are TRBV7-9 and TRBJ2-5; TCRdb reports TRBD1, a call that lacks DNA to check it against. The CDR3 consists of 14 residues. Germline CDR1 reads SEHNR; CDR2 reads FQNEAQ (reference sequence). CDR3 in amino acids: CASSHPGAQETQYF.

The chain uses TRBV5-6 and TRBJ2-5; TCRdb calls TRBD2, which cannot be checked without DNA. The germline CDR1 and CDR2 sequences are SGHDT and YYEEEE. CDR3 size: 16 residues. This CDR3 reads CASSLWASGIQETQYF. Drawing the rest from reference TRBV5-6 and TRBJ2-5, the complete variable domain is DAGVTQSPTHLIKTRGQQVTLRCSPKSGHDTVSWYQQALGQGPQFIFQYYEEEERQRGNFPDRFSGHQFPNYSSELNVNALLLGDSALYLCASSLWASGIQETQYFGPGTRLLVL.

The rearrangement uses TRBV3-1 and TRBJ2-5. Germline V gene lookup returns CDR1 LGHDT and CDR2 YNNKEL (reference sequence). The CDR3 spans 15 residues. CDR3 protein: CASSQELALQETQYF.

V usage is TRBV6-2 or TRBV6-3 and J usage is TRBJ2-1; TCRdb calls TRBD1, which cannot be checked without DNA. Germline-derived CDR1 and CDR2 are MNHEY and SVGEGT. CDR3 size: 13 residues. CDR3 sequence reads: CASRQVDYNEQFF.

The V gene is TRBV30, the J gene TRBJ2-3; lacking DNA, the TRBD2 call made by TCRdb goes unchecked. This CDR3 spans 16 amino acids. Germline CDR1 and CDR2: GTSNPN and SVGIG (reference sequence). The CDR3 is CAWSTRRLARTDTQYF. Full variable domain (remainder filled in from reference TRBV30 and TRBJ2-3): SQTIHQWPATLVQPVGSPLSLECTVEGTSNPNLYWYRQAAGRGLQLLFYSVGIGQISSEVPQNLSASRPQDRQFILSSKKLLLSDSGFYLCAWSTRRLARTDTQYFGPGTRLTVL.

The chain joins TRBV6-7 to TRBJ1-2. TRBV6-7 is designated an ORF whose function remains uncertain. The CDR3 spans 11 residues. CDR3 sequence reads: CASSSRNGYTF.

The chain uses TRBV4-1 and TRBJ1-1; TCRdb's D gene call, TRBD1, goes unchecked for lack of DNA. From germline, CDR1 is MGHRA and CDR2 YSYEKL. This CDR3 contains 14 residues. This CDR3 is CASTAQGAGSEAFF.

This chain connects TRBV30 to TRBJ2-5; TCRdb outputs TRBD1, but without DNA this stays unchecked. The CDR3 has 14 amino acids. CDR1 is GTSNPN and CDR2 is SVGIG in the germline V gene (reference sequence). This CDR3 reads CAWSLGRGQETQYF. Full variable domain (outside the CDR3, taken from reference TRBV30 and TRBJ2-5): SQTIHQWPATLVQPVGSPLSLECTVEGTSNPNLYWYRQAAGRGLQLLFYSVGIGQISSEVPQNLSASRPQDRQFILSSKKLLLSDSGFYLCAWSLGRGQETQYFGPGTRLLVL.

V usage is TRBV27 and J usage is TRBJ2-1. CDR1 is MNHEY and CDR2 is SMNVEV in the germline V gene (reference sequence). This CDR3 has 14 amino acids. CDR3: CASSELSSYNEQFF.

The chain employs TRBV20-1 and TRBJ2-1. Germline V lookup: CDR1 DFQATT, CDR2 SNEGSKA (reference sequence). The length of the CDR3 is 15 residues. The CDR3 region is CSARDRVASYNEQFF.

The chain carries TRBV27 and TRBJ2-1; TCRdb calls TRBD2, which cannot be checked without DNA. CDR3 size: 13 residues. CDR1 is MNHEY, CDR2 SMNVEV, per germline (reference sequence). CDR3 region: CATGTSPMGEQFF.

The rearrangement uses TRBV9 and TRBJ2-3; TCRdb indicates TRBD1, and absent DNA this call remains unverified. Per germline, CDR1 SGDLS and CDR2 YYNGEE. The CDR3 has 13 residues. This chain's CDR3 is CASSGSLRDTQYF.

This chain uses TRBV7-9 with TRBJ1-4. CDR3 size: 14 residues. CDR1 is SEHNR, CDR2 FQNEAQ, per germline (reference sequence). The CDR3 loop reads CASSLGDVSEKLFF.

CDR3 loop: CATSDRSGGFYEQYF. V is TRBV24-1 and J is TRBJ2-7; the D call of TRBD2 rests on TCRdb alone, since no DNA is present to check it. CDR1 KGHDR and CDR2 SFDVKD come from the germline V gene. The length of the CDR3 is 15 residues.

This chain joins TRBV6-5 and TRBJ2-2; there is no DNA to check the TCRdb D call of TRBD2. This CDR3 contains 18 residues. CDR1 and CDR2 (germline): MNHEY, SVGAGI. CDR3 region: CASSQKPGLAGLSGSCFF.

This chain links TRBV7-9 with TRBJ2-7; without DNA, the TCRdb call of TRBD1 cannot be checked. In germline, CDR1 is SEHNR, CDR2 FQNEAQ (reference sequence). This CDR3 has 12 amino acids. The CDR3 spells CASSLYGGEQYF.

J is TRBJ1-2 and V is TRBV29-1; TCRdb's D call of TRBD1 is untestable without DNA. The CDR3 covers 11 residues. Germline CDR1 reads SQVTM; CDR2 reads ANQGSEA. The CDR3 sequence is CSVRTHYGYTF.